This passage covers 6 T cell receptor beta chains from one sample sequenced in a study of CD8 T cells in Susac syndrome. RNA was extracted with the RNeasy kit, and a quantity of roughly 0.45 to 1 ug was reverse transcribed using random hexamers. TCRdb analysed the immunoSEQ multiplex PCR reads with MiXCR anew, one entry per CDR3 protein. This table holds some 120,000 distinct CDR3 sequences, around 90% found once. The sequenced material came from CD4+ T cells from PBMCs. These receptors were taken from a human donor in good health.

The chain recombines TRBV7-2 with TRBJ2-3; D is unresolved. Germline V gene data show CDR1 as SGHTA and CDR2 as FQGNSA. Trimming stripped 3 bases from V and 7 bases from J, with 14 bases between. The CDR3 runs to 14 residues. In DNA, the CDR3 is TGTGCCAGCAGCTTCCCCGCGGCCCCCTATACGCAGTATTTT. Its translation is CASSFPAAPYTQYF.

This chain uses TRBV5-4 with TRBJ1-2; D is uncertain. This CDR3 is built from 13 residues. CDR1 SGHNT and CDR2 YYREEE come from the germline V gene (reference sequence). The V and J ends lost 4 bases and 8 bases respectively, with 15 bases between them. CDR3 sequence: CASSPGDWEGYTF. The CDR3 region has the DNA TGTGCCAGCAGCCCTGGAGACTGGGAAGGCTACACCTTC.

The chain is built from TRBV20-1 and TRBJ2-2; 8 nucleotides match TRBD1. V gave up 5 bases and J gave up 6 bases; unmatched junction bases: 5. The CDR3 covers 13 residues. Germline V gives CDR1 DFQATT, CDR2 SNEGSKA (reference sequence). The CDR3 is CSAPDRAAGELFF. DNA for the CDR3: TGCAGTGCTCCGGACAGGGCGGCCGGGGAGCTGTTTTTT.

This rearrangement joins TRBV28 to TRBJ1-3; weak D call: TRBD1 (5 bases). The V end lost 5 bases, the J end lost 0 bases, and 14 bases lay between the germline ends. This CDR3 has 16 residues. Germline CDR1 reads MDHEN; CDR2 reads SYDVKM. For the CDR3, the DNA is TGTGCCAGCAGTGCGACGGGGCTATACTCTGGAAACACCATATATTTT. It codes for CASSATGLYSGNTIYF.

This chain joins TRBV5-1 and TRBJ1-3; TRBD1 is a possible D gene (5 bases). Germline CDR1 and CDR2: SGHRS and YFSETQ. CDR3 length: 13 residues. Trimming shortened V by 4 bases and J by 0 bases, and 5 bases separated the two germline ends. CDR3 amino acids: CASSGGSGNTIYF. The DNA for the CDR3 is TGCGCCAGCAGCGGGGGCTCTGGAAACACCATATATTTT.

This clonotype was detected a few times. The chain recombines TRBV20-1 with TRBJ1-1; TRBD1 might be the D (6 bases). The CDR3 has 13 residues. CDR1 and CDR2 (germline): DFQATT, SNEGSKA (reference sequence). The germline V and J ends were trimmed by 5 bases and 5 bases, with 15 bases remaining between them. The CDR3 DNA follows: TGCAGTGCTGGTACGGGGGCCCGGACTGAAGCTTTCTTT. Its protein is CSAGTGARTEAFF.